Below, one T cell receptor beta chain is given with its context. The antigen remains unidentified. Relative to the germline gene, one junction end is altered; a read error may explain this. The source of the sample is a study of Ad26.COV2.S vaccination and SARS-CoV-2 variants. Study context: Once or twice, 56 days apart, Ad26.COV2.S was delivered intramuscularly. Study-wide results and caveats: Responses of spike-specific T cells (both CD8+ and CD4+) reportedly showed substantial breadth after vaccination.

The CDR3 is made up of 12 amino acids. From germline, CDR1 is LGHDT and CDR2 YNNKEL (reference sequence). Clones were sequenced by immunoSEQ multiplex PCR, and TCRdb holds only the in-frame ones, with some missing. Here the sample spans a few hundred thousand clones, 75% to 90% being singletons. Treatment meaning: about 20 received Ad26.COV2.S at low or high dose, single or two shots; 5 received placebo; per-sample allocation not given. Vaccine and placebo recipients were sampled on day 63 after the first injection. In Boston, an adult donor aged 18-55 years took part. The sequence derives from a person aged 18-65 years who received the Ad26.COV2.S COVID-19 vaccine or a placebo. This chain uses TRBV3-1 (or the pseudogene TRBV3-2) with TRBJ2-3, with D perhaps TRBD2 (6 bases). The sample here was peripheral blood, taken in a trial of Ad26.COV2.S vaccine versus placebo. Written as DNA, the CDR3 is TGTGCCAGCAGCCAAGGGTGGAGGGGACTTCATTTT. This gives the protein CASSQGWRGLHF.